A selection of T cell receptor beta chains follows, all from one sample in a study of blood T cell repertoires in COVID-19. The repertoire was sequenced with immunoSEQ multiplex PCR; TCRdb's copy has only in-frame clones and lacks some. The sample yields fewer than 100,000 clones, about nine tenths seen once. What was sequenced was peripheral blood. The receptors originated from a woman between 45 and 65 years old in a cohort sampled during active COVID-19. CDR3s include the opening cysteine and the closing phenylalanine or tryptophan. Each record gives: D gene, J gene, V gene, CDR3 protein, CDR3 DNA. The D gene is left open where the match is weak.

>-|TRBJ2-1|TRBV5-1
CASSDGVGSNNEQFF
TGCGCCAGCAGCGATGGAGTAGGCAGCAACAATGAGCAGTTCTTC
>TRBD2|TRBJ2-5|TRBV3-1/TRBV3-2
CASSQGIGGGETQYF
TGTGCCAGCAGCCAAGGCATCGGGGGAGGGGAGACCCAGTACTTC
>-|TRBJ2-3|TRBV4-1
CASSQSTRKWTDTQYF
TGCGCCAGCAGCCAATCGACTAGAAAGTGGACAGATACGCAGTATTTT
>TRBD2|TRBJ2-2|TRBV29-1
CSVDGLAGITGELFF
TGCAGCGTTGACGGACTAGCGGGGATCACCGGGGAGCTGTTTTTT
>-|TRBJ2-2|TRBV2
CASSVESPNTGELFF
TGTGCCAGCAGTGTTGAGTCCCCGAACACCGGGGAGCTGTTTTTT
>-|TRBJ2-1|TRBV7-2
CASSLVALGVSNEQFF
TGTGCCAGCAGCTTAGTGGCACTCGGGGTTTCCAATGAGCAGTTCTTC
>TRBD2|TRBJ2-1|TRBV28
CASNPSGRAYNEQFF
TGTGCCAGCAACCCTAGCGGGAGGGCCTACAATGAGCAGTTCTTC
>-|TRBJ2-7|TRBV30
CAWTRGVTGGVVAYEQYF
TGTGCCTGGACTAGGGGAGTTACAGGGGGGGTGGTGGCCTACGAGCAGTACTTC
>TRBD2|TRBJ2-5|TRBV11-3
CASSLDRLAGVRRETQYF
TGTGCCAGCAGCTTAGATCGGCTAGCGGGAGTTCGTAGAGAGACCCAGTACTTC
>TRBD2|TRBJ2-1|TRBV6-4
CASSDSQRGGCEQFF
TGTGCCAGCAGTGACTCCCAGCGGGGGGGTTGTGAGCAGTTCTTC
>TRBD2|TRBJ2-1|TRBV29-1
CSVTGGASSYNEQFF
TGCAGCGTTACGGGGGGGGCCAGCTCCTACAATGAGCAGTTCTTC